The source of this TCR beta chain is a study of blood T cells in healthy people across ages. Overall study findings and caveats: As age increased, TCR beta diversity per million T cells fell in a roughly linear fashion.

Total RNA was isolated from each sample in quantities of at least 5.5 micrograms. Details on this clonotype: Its antigen remains unknown.

A second PCR of 7 to 11 cycles used a sample-barcoded 5' primer and a J-beta primer mix. TCRdb recomputed calls from the 5' RACE reads with MiXCR, one row per CDR3 protein. The table records roughly 700,000 distinct CDR3 sequences, about half of them present only once. Germline loops: CDR1 SGHRS, CDR2 YFSETQ. V lost 4 bases, J lost 7 bases, and 15 bases lay in between. The CDR3 runs 15 residues. This receptor was identified in a woman in her sixties or seventies in good health. V and J are TRBV5-1 and TRBJ1-6, with D tentatively TRBD1 (6 bases). Material: blood. The DNA for the CDR3 is TGCGCCAGCAGCGGAGGACAGAGGGGGAATTCACCCCTCCACTTT. Amino acid sequence: CASSGGQRGNSPLHF.